The clone carrying this T cell receptor (beta chain) has just a few counts. The target antigen is unknown. This entry comes from a study of post-analysis software for immune sequencing data. Study context: The patients showed relapsing-remitting, secondary progressive and progressive-relapsing multiple sclerosis courses. Study observations and caveats: Higher frequency in patients than in controls was seen for about five TRBV segments, with TRBV5-6, TRBV5-1 and TRBV20-1 among them. Samples prepared in the same batch strongly co-clustered by F measure. Controls had significantly higher normalized Chao1 diversity than multiple sclerosis patients.

Sequencing libraries made from TCR beta cDNA carried unique molecular identifiers. The authors obtained some 500,000 cDNA molecules from around 0.96 to 9.9 million T cells. TCRdb re-analysed the PCR reads in MiXCR, keeping a single row per CDR3 protein. In the table there are 150,000 to 200,000 distinct CDR3 sequences, roughly 31% of which are singletons. The CDR3 contains 12 residues. CDR1 and CDR2 from the germline V gene are DFQATT and SNEGSKA (reference sequence). V was pared by 3 bases and J by 0 bases, with 6 bases between. Sequencing was carried out using blood. The J gene is TRBJ2-7, the V gene TRBV20-1; D not certain. This TCR was sampled from a girl between 10 and 17 years old with multiple sclerosis. CDR3 residues: CSARQNSYEQYF. The CDR3 nucleotides are TGCAGTGCTAGGCAGAACTCCTACGAGCAGTACTTC.